This entry lists 20 T cell receptor beta chains sequenced from one sample in a study of blood T cell repertoires in COVID-19. Assay used: immunoSEQ multiplex PCR; TCRdb lists only in-frame clones, some missing. The data hold about 120,000 clones, with 85% to 90% observed a single time. The sample comprised peripheral blood. These receptors were obtained from a man older than 75 with acute or convalescent COVID-19.

The chain has TRBV19 and TRBJ2-1; tentative D call: TRBD2 (6 bases). V shed 4 bases and J shed 2 bases, with 21 bases lying between them. CDR3 length equals 18 residues. The germline V gene encodes CDR1 LNHDA and CDR2 SQIVND (reference sequence). CDR3 residues: CASSSGSRVREPYNEQFF. DNA of the CDR3: TGTGCCAGTAGTAGCGGCTCAAGAGTCCGGGAGCCCTACAATGAGCAGTTCTTC.

The chain joins TRBV6-2 or TRBV6-3 to TRBJ2-5, with D unresolved. The V gene's germline CDR1 is MNHEY and CDR2 SVGEGT. The CDR3 runs 17 residues. V gave up 0 bases and J gave up 4 bases, with 18 bases separating them. The CDR3 DNA follows: TGTGCCAGCAGTTACTCGTCGTCGGCGGCAAGAGGAGAGACCCAGTACTTC. This encodes CASSYSSSAARGETQYF.

V and J are TRBV6-2 or TRBV6-3 and TRBJ2-7; possibly TRBD1 for D (6 bases). V lost 2 bases to trimming and J lost 4 bases, with 9 bases between them. CDR1 is MNHEY and CDR2 is SVGEGT in the germline V gene. The CDR3 covers 13 residues. CDR3 residues: CASSYGTPYEQYF. CDR3 nucleotide sequence: TGTGCCAGCAGTTACGGGACACCTTACGAGCAGTACTTC.

This chain joins TRBV6-4 and TRBJ1-1, with 10 bases identical to TRBD1. The germline CDR1 and CDR2 sequences are MRHNA and SNTAGT. The trim removed 6 bases at V and 1 base at J, leaving 2 bases unmatched. This CDR3 comprises 14 residues. The CDR3 DNA reads as TGTGCCAGCAGCAGGACAGGGGGGAACACTGAAGCTTTCTTT. This codes for CASSRTGGNTEAFF.

CDR3 sequence: CASGLASSGTANYEQYF. Written as DNA, the CDR3 is TGTGCTAGTGGTTTGGCCAGCTCCGGGACAGCAAACTACGAGCAGTACTTC. The chain couples TRBV12-5 to TRBJ2-7; 7 nucleotides match TRBD1. CDR1 is LGHNT and CDR2 is FRNRAP in the germline V gene. The CDR3 runs 17 residues. V gave up 1 base and J gave up 3 bases; unmatched junction bases: 12.

The J gene is TRBJ2-4, the V gene TRBV12-3 or TRBV12-4; 7 bases map to TRBD1. V shed 5 bases, J shed 6 bases, and the junction held 4 bases outside the gene matches. CDR3 size: 13 residues. The CDR3 DNA reads as TGTGCCAGCAGTATCGGGACAGCAAACATTCAGTACTTC. Amino acids: CASSIGTANIQYF.

The chain links TRBV10-3 to TRBJ1-1, with a weak D call TRBD1 (5 bases). V lost 7 bases to trimming and J lost 1 base, with 13 bases between them. The CDR3 consists of 14 residues. CDR1 ENHRY and CDR2 SYGVKD come from the germline V gene. For the CDR3, the DNA is TGTGCCATCAATCAGGGCCTGCGGAACACTGAAGCTTTCTTT. Protein product: CAINQGLRNTEAFF.

The chain uses TRBV18 and TRBJ1-2, with 9 bases lining up with TRBD1. CDR1 is KGHSH and CDR2 is LQKENI in the germline V gene. With V trimmed by 4 bases and J by 2 bases, 5 bases remained unmatched. CDR3 size: 15 residues. CDR3 protein: CASSQGQGGNYGYTF. The CDR3 DNA is TGTGCCAGCTCACAGGGACAGGGAGGAAACTATGGCTACACCTTC. The variable domain in full, with the rest retrieved from reference TRBV18 and TRBJ1-2, is NAGVMQNPRHLVRRRGQEARLRCSPMKGHSHVYWYRQLPEEGLKFMVYLQKENIIDESGMPKERFSAEFPKEGPSILRIQQVVRGDSAAYFCASSQGQGGNYGYTFGSGTRLTVV.

The gene calls are TRBV5-1 and TRBJ1-3; no reliable D call. V was cut by 0 bases and J by 0 bases, with 16 bases left in between. The germline gives CDR1 SGHRS, CDR2 YFSETQ. The CDR3 is 18 residues long. CDR3 DNA sequence: TGCGCCAGCAGCTTGGCCGAAACAGCCGCCTCCTCTGGAAACACCATATATTTT. Translating it yields CASSLAETAASSGNTIYF. The full variable domain, its missing parts supplied by reference TRBV5-1 and TRBJ1-3, is KAGVTQTPRYLIKTRGQQVTLSCSPISGHRSVSWYQQTPGQGLQFLFEYFSETQRNKGNFPGRFSGRQFSNSRSEMNVSTLELGDSALYLCASSLAETAASSGNTIYFGEGSWLTVV.

The chain combines TRBV25-1 with TRBJ1-2; D gene ambiguous. V shed 2 bases and J shed 0 bases, with 7 bases lying between them. CDR3 size: 14 residues. The germline CDR1 and CDR2 sequences are MGHDK and SYGVNS. The CDR3 region has the DNA TGTGCCAGCAGTGAACCTGTAGCTAACTATGGCTACACCTTC. It codes for CASSEPVANYGYTF.

V gene TRBV19 combines with J gene TRBJ2-3; the match to TRBD1 covers 8 bases. The CDR3 consists of 14 residues. J was trimmed by 3 bases and V by 7 bases; bases with no gene match: 6. Germline loops: CDR1 LNHDA, CDR2 SQIVND (reference sequence). The CDR3 sequence is CASTLRQGTDTQYF. The CDR3 DNA is TGTGCCAGTACCCTACGACAGGGGACAGATACGCAGTATTTT.

This chain's CDR3 is CASSPTRNTEAFF. The CDR3 coding sequence is TGTGCCAGCAGCCCCACAAGAAACACTGAAGCTTTCTTT. The rearrangement uses TRBV7-3 and TRBJ1-1; the D is unclear. V lost 5 bases to trimming and J lost 2 bases, with 9 bases between them. The CDR3 consists of 13 residues. CDR1 SGHTA and CDR2 FQGTGA come from the germline V gene.

This chain connects TRBV6-5 to TRBJ2-3; D gene unclear. V lost 5 bases and J 2 bases, leaving 14 bases between the germline ends. Germline CDR1 and CDR2: MNHEY and SVGAGI. This CDR3 is 15 amino acids long. The CDR3 sequence: CASSPLGHYTDTQYF. In DNA, the CDR3 is TGTGCCAGCAGTCCCCTGGGTCACTACACAGATACGCAGTATTTT.

This clone was detected only once. The gene calls are TRBV11-3 and TRBJ2-7; D is possibly TRBD2 (5 bases). The germline V gene has CDR1 SGHNT and CDR2 YENEEA. CDR3 length equals 13 residues. The ends were cut back, 0 bases at V and 2 bases at J, with 5 bases in the middle. CDR3 loop: CASSLDGTYEQYF. CDR3 nucleotide sequence: TGTGCCAGCAGCTTAGACGGGACCTACGAGCAGTACTTC. The entire variable domain, with the rest obtained from reference TRBV11-3 and TRBJ2-7, is as follows: EAGVVQSPRYKIIEKKQPVAFWCNPISGHNTLYWYLQNLGQGPELLIRYENEEAVDDSQLPKDRFSAERLKGVDSTLKIQPAELGDSAVYLCASSLDGTYEQYFGPGTRLTVT.

This chain links TRBV9 with TRBJ2-3; 11 bases are a match to TRBD2. The CDR3 extends over 15 amino acids. V lost 5 bases and J lost 4; bases outside the gene matches: 6. CDR1 and CDR2 from the germline V gene are SGDLS and YYNGEE. Here the CDR3 DNA reads TGTGCCAGCAGTCTTAGCGGGGGGGCCGCAGATACGCAGTATTTT. Its translation is CASSLSGGAADTQYF.

V is TRBV28 and J is TRBJ1-1, with D perhaps matching TRBD1 (5 bases). In germline, CDR1 is MDHEN, CDR2 SYDVKM. The length of the CDR3 is 12 residues. The V end lost 5 bases, the J end lost 11 bases, and 15 bases lay between the germline ends. The CDR3 DNA is TGTGCCAGCAGTCAAAACAGGTTTTATGCTTTCTTT. Translating it yields CASSQNRFYAFF.

CDR3 bases: TGTGCCAGCAGCGTAGGCCTAGGCCCAGATACGCAGTATTTT. Translation gives CASSVGLGPDTQYF. The chain is built from TRBV9 and TRBJ2-3; D unresolved. This CDR3 has 14 residues. Germline CDR1 is SGDLS and CDR2 is YYNGEE. V was pared by 0 bases and J by 4 bases, with 9 bases between.

The rearrangement links TRBV6-5 to TRBJ2-6, with D possibly being TRBD1 (6 bases). This CDR3 region has 16 residues. Looked up from germline, CDR1 is MNHEY and CDR2 is SVGAGI. Trimming cost V 4 bases and J 4 bases, with 14 bases left between them. CDR3 sequence: CASSSPTGGGANVLTF. In nucleotides, the CDR3 is TGTGCCAGCAGTTCCCCGACAGGCGGCGGGGCCAACGTCCTGACTTTC.

This chain joins TRBV28 and TRBJ1-2; no clear D. The CDR3 length is 12 residues. CDR1 and CDR2 (germline): MDHEN, SYDVKM. V was trimmed by 5 bases and J by 5 bases, leaving 9 bases between them. In DNA form, the CDR3 reads TGTGCCAGCAGTACGACGGAGTATGGCTACACCTTC. Translation gives CASSTTEYGYTF.

The chain is built from TRBV12-3 or TRBV12-4 and TRBJ1-5; D unresolved. CDR3 size: 12 residues. The ends were cut back, 6 bases at V and 4 bases at J, with 7 bases in the middle. CDR3 nucleotides: TGTGCCAGCAGCCTTCGGAATCAGCCCCAGCATTTT. Amino acids: CASSLRNQPQHF.